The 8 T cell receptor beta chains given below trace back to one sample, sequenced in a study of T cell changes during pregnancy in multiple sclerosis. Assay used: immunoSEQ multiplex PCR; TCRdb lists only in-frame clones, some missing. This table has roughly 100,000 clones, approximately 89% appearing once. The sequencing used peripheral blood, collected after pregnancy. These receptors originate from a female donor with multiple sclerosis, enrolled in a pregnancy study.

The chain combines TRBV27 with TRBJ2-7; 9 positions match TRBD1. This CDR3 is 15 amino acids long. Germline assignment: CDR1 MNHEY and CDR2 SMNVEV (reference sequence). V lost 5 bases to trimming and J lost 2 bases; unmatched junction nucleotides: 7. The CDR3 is CASSPAGTGPYEQYF. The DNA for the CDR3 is TGTGCCAGCAGTCCCGCTGGGACAGGGCCCTACGAGCAGTACTTC.

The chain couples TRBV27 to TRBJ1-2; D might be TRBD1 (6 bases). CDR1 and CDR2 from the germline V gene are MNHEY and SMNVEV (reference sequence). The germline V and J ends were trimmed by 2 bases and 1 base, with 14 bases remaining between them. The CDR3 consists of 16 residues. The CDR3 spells CASSLMARGFNYGYTF. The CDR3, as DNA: TGTGCCAGCAGTTTAATGGCCAGGGGTTTTAACTATGGCTACACCTTC.

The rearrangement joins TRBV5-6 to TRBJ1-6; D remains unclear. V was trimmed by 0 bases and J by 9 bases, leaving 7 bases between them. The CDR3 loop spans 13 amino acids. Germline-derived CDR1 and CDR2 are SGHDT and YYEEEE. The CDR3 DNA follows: TGTGCCAGCAGCTTGGGCCAGGTTTCACCCCTCCACTTT. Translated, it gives CASSLGQVSPLHF. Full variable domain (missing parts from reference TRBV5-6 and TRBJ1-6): DAGVTQSPTHLIKTRGQQVTLRCSPKSGHDTVSWYQQALGQGPQFIFQYYEEEERQRGNFPDRFSGHQFPNYSSELNVNALLLGDSALYLCASSLGQVSPLHFGNGTRLTVT.

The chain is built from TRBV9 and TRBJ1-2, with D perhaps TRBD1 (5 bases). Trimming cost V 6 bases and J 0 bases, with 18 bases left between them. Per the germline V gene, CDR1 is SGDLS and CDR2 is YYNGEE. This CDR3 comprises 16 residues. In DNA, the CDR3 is TGTGCCAGCACCGACCCGGTGGTAGGGGCTAACTATGGCTACACCTTC. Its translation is CASTDPVVGANYGYTF.

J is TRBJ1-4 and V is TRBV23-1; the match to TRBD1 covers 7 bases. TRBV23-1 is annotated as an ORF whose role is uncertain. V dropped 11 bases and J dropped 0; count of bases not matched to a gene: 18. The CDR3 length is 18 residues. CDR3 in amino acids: CAGPNDPGGVPTNEKLFF. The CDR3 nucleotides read TGCGCCGGACCCAATGACCCAGGGGGAGTTCCAACTAATGAAAAACTGTTTTTT.

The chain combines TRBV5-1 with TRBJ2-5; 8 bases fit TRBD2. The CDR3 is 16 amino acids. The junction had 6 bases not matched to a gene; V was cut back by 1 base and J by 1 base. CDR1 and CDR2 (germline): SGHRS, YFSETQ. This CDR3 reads CASSLLASGSQETQYF. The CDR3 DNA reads TGCGCCAGCAGCTTGTTGGCTAGCGGGTCCCAAGAGACCCAGTACTTC.

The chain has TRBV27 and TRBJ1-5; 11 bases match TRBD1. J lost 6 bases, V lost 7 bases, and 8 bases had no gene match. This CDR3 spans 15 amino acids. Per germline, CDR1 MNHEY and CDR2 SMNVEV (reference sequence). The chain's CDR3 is CASTSSGTGGQPQHF. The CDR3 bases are TGTGCCAGCACCTCCTCCGGGACAGGGGGTCAGCCCCAGCATTTT.

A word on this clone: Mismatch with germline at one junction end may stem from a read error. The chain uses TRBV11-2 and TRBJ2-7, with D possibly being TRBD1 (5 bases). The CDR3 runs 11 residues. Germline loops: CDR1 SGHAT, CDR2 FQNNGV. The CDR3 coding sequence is TGTGCCAGCAGCTTACCAGACAGTTTCCACTTC. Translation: CASSLPDSFHF.